This T cell receptor beta chain was identified during a study of long-term antiretroviral therapy in people with HIV. Study-level results: Clones showing expansion before ART dominated the repertoire at all time points. With ART, diversity went up but was still lower than in transplant donor controls.

V was shortened by 0 bases and J by 9 bases, with 12 bases between the two germline ends. This CDR3 spans 15 amino acids. Germline CDR1 is MGHRA and CDR2 is YSYEKL. The immunoSEQ assay was v3.0, run at survey level. Clones were sequenced by immunoSEQ multiplex PCR, and TCRdb holds only the in-frame ones, with some missing. The table lists tens of thousands of clones, around four fifths of them singletons. About this clone: The antigen is undetermined.

The sequenced sample was unsorted PBMCs, obtained 0.4 years after starting antiretroviral therapy. The receptor was isolated from a man in his fifties or sixties with HIV. V gene TRBV4-1 combines with J gene TRBJ1-6; D is unresolved. The CDR3 reads CASSQDAMDSSPLHF. CDR3 nucleotide sequence: TGCGCCAGCAGCCAAGACGCCATGGATAGTTCACCCCTCCACTTT.